A single sample gave rise to the 27 T cell receptor beta chains below, sequenced in a study of Ad26.COV2.S vaccination and SARS-CoV-2 variants. Treatment in this sample: some 20 received Ad26.COV2.S at low or high dose, single or two shots; five or six received placebo; per-sample allocation not given. The samples were gathered on day 63 after the first injection of vaccine or placebo. Generated by immunoSEQ multiplex PCR, the TCRdb table keeps only in-frame clones and is missing some. The sample consists of about 350,000 clones, around 88% of them appearing once. The sample was peripheral blood, taken in a trial of Ad26.COV2.S vaccine versus placebo. These receptors were taken from a person between 18 and 65 years old who received the Ad26.COV2.S COVID-19 vaccine or a placebo.

The genes are TRBV9 and TRBJ2-1; D might be TRBD2 (6 bases). The germline V and J ends were trimmed by 4 bases and 3 bases, with 17 bases remaining between them. The CDR3 is 16 residues long. Germline assignment: CDR1 SGDLS and CDR2 YYNGEE. In DNA, the CDR3 is TGTGCCAGCAGCCCCCACGGGAGAAGCAACTACAATGAGCAGTTCTTC. Amino acids: CASSPHGRSNYNEQFF.

This clone was detected a few times. The chain links TRBV7-2 to TRBJ2-7; 10 bases line up with TRBD1. Losses at the gene ends were 1 base for V and 1 base for J; bases not matched to a gene: 7. There are 17 residues in the CDR3. Per the germline V gene, CDR1 is SGHTA and CDR2 is FQGNSA. The CDR3 DNA is TGTGCCAGCAGCTTAGGGACAGGGGGTTTGTCGTCCTACGAGCAGTACTTC. It is translated as CASSLGTGGLSSYEQYF.

This clone was detected only once. The V call is TRBV5-1, the J call TRBJ2-7; TRBD1 might be the D (5 bases). Germline-derived CDR1 and CDR2 are SGHRS and YFSETQ. Trimming took off 3 bases at V and 0 bases at J, with 16 bases between the two ends. The CDR3 loop spans 16 amino acids. CDR3 sequence (DNA): TGCGCCAGCAGCTCCACAGGAAGAAGTAGCTCCTACGAGCAGTACTTC. This codes for CASSSTGRSSSYEQYF.

This chain links TRBV30 with TRBJ2-2; 12 bases fit TRBD2. The CDR3 spans 16 residues. CDR1 is GTSNPN, CDR2 SVGIG, per germline (reference sequence). J gave up 4 bases and V 1 base, and 4 bases lay outside the gene matches. CDR3 nucleotides: TGTGCCTGGAGTGGACTAGCGGGAGTGGCCACCGGGGAGCTGTTTTTT. It specifies CAWSGLAGVATGELFF. Combining the CDR3 with reference TRBV30 and TRBJ2-2 gives the whole variable domain SQTIHQWPATLVQPVGSPLSLECTVEGTSNPNLYWYRQAAGRGLQLLFYSVGIGQISSEVPQNLSASRPQDRQFILSSKKLLLSDSGFYLCAWSGLAGVATGELFFGEGSRLTVL.

V gene TRBV2 combines with J gene TRBJ2-1; 7 bases map to TRBD2. Germline V gene data show CDR1 as SNHLY and CDR2 as FYNNEI. This CDR3 is built from 15 residues. After removal of 4 bases from V and 0 bases from J, the junction contained 3 bases not matched to a gene. For the CDR3, the DNA is TGTGCCAGCAGTGCCCAGCGGGGCTCCTACAATGAGCAGTTCTTC. Residues: CASSAQRGSYNEQFF.

V and J are TRBV13 and TRBJ1-2; 7 nucleotides line up with TRBD1. With 5 bases clipped from V and 7 bases from J, the junction kept 10 bases outside the gene matches. Germline V CDR1 and CDR2: PRHDT, FYEKMQ (reference sequence). This CDR3 contains 14 residues. CDR3 DNA: TGTGCCAGCAGCCAGAGGCAGGGGGAGGGTGGCTACACCTTC. It codes for CASSQRQGEGGYTF.

The V and J genes are TRBV7-2 and TRBJ1-1; 8 bases are a match to TRBD1. Germline V gene sequence: CDR1 SGHTA, CDR2 FQGNSA. The V and J ends lost 1 base and 7 bases, in that order; junction bases with no gene match: 5. This CDR3 comprises 14 residues. The CDR3 DNA reads as TGTGCCAGCAGCTTAGGACAGGGGTCGAGTGAAGCTTTCTTT. This codes for CASSLGQGSSEAFF.

CDR3 in amino acids: CASQSQSFYEQYF. In DNA form, the CDR3 reads TGTGCCAGCCAGTCCCAGTCGTTCTACGAGCAGTACTTC. The chain links TRBV28 to TRBJ2-7; D not resolved. CDR3 length: 13 residues. Per germline, CDR1 MDHEN and CDR2 SYDVKM. V was pared by 8 bases and J by 3 bases, with 14 bases between. The entire variable domain, with the rest obtained from reference TRBV28 and TRBJ2-7, is as follows: DVKVTQSSRYLVKRTGEKVFLECVQDMDHENMFWYRQDPGLGLRLIYFSYDVKMKEKGDIPEGYSVSREKKERFSLILESASTNQTSMYLCASQSQSFYEQYFGPGTRLTVT.

This clone is a singleton in its sample. In DNA, the CDR3 is TGTGCCAGCAGTTTATCCCTGAACACTGAAGCTTTCTTT. Translating gives CASSLSLNTEAFF. The chain uses TRBV28 and TRBJ1-1, with no clear D. The CDR3 is 13 amino acids. CDR1 and CDR2 (germline): MDHEN, SYDVKM. Trimming removed 1 base from V and 0 bases from J, with 3 bases in between.

The chain recombines TRBV5-1 with TRBJ2-1, with 7 bases aligning to TRBD1. The junction had 10 bases not matched to a gene; V was cut back by 4 bases and J by 0 bases. CDR3 size: 17 residues. Germline-derived CDR1 and CDR2 are SGHRS and YFSETQ. DNA of the CDR3: TGCGCCAGCAGCGCCGGGACAGCCCGTAGCTCCTACAATGAGCAGTTCTTC. Its translation is CASSAGTARSSYNEQFF.

This sequence joins TRBV5-6 and TRBJ1-5; D unresolved. CDR1 SGHDT and CDR2 YYEEEE come from the germline V gene. With 2 bases removed from V and 0 bases from J, the gap between germline ends came to 6 bases. The CDR3 spans 14 residues. The CDR3 nucleotides are TGTGCCAGCAGCTTTGGGTATAGCAATCAGCCCCAGCATTTT. Protein: CASSFGYSNQPQHF.

This sequence joins TRBV27 and TRBJ1-2, with 7 bases lining up with TRBD1. The CDR3 is made up of 14 amino acids. After removal of 8 bases from V and 1 base from J, the junction contained 7 bases not matched to a gene. CDR1 is MNHEY and CDR2 is SMNVEV in the germline V gene (reference sequence). The CDR3 reads CASSRGVGNYGYTF. CDR3 bases: TGTGCCAGCTCCAGGGGGGTTGGTAACTATGGCTACACCTTC.

The chain links TRBV10-2 to TRBJ1-4; no firm D call. This CDR3 contains 15 residues. Trimming took off 2 bases at V and 0 bases at J, with 7 bases between the two ends. Germline CDR1 is WSHSY and CDR2 is SAAADI. Written as DNA, the CDR3 is TGCGCCAGCAGTGAGGGAGGGACAACTAATGAAAAACTGTTTTTT. Amino acids: CASSEGGTTNEKLFF.

The chain carries TRBV9 and TRBJ2-3; D is uncertain. CDR1 is SGDLS, CDR2 YYNGEE, per germline. The CDR3 contains 15 residues. V was clipped by 0 bases and J by 5 bases, with 13 bases between them. In DNA form, the CDR3 reads TGTGCCAGCAGCGTAGGTGGTGCACACATAGATACGCAGTATTTT. Translating gives CASSVGGAHIDTQYF.

The chain employs TRBV27 and TRBJ2-7; a possible D gene is TRBD1 (5 bases). Trimming pared 0 bases from V and 3 bases from J, leaving 12 bases between. The CDR3 length is 15 residues. The germline V gene encodes CDR1 MNHEY and CDR2 SMNVEV (reference sequence). CDR3: CASSLSMTDRYEQYF. DNA for the CDR3: TGTGCCAGCAGTTTATCGATGACAGACCGCTACGAGCAGTACTTC.

This clone came up a few times. The CDR3 bases are TGTGCCTGGAGGGGAGGGCATGGTCAGCCCCAGCATTTT. Residues: CAWRGGHGQPQHF. The chain uses TRBV30 and TRBJ1-5; no definite D call. Germline loops: CDR1 GTSNPN, CDR2 SVGIG (reference sequence). CDR3 length: 13 amino acids. Trimming took off 3 bases at V and 6 bases at J, with 12 bases between the two ends.

J is TRBJ1-3 and V is TRBV11-1; possible D gene TRBD1, 5 bases. From germline, CDR1 is SGHAT and CDR2 FQDESV (reference sequence). Trimming removed 4 bases at V and 8 bases at J, with 15 bases between. This CDR3 region has 14 residues. The DNA for the CDR3 is TGTGCCAGCAGCTGGGGGACCGCCGGGGACACCATATATTTT. Its translation: CASSWGTAGDTIYF.

The chain carries TRBV6-6 and TRBJ1-5; weak D call: TRBD1 (5 bases). Germline lookup yields CDR1 MNHNY and CDR2 SVGAGI (reference sequence). CDR3 length equals 14 residues. The germline V and J ends were trimmed by 5 bases and 4 bases, with 12 bases remaining between them. The chain's CDR3 is CASSTQAFNQPQHF. DNA for the CDR3: TGTGCCAGCAGTACACAGGCGTTTAATCAGCCCCAGCATTTT.

The chain combines TRBV5-1 with TRBJ2-7, with D perhaps matching TRBD2 (6 bases). The CDR3 is 16 amino acids. V shed 5 bases and J shed 0 bases, with 18 bases lying between them. CDR1 SGHRS and CDR2 YFSETQ come from the germline V gene. CDR3 loop: CASRKNRDSTSYEQYF. The CDR3, as DNA: TGCGCCAGCAGAAAAAACCGGGACTCTACCTCCTACGAGCAGTACTTC.

This chain connects TRBV5-6 to TRBJ2-2; the D gene is possibly TRBD1 (6 bases). CDR1 is SGHDT and CDR2 is YYEEEE in the germline V gene. The ends were cut back, 4 bases at V and 9 bases at J, with 16 bases in the middle. This CDR3 has 14 residues. DNA for the CDR3: TGTGCCAGCAGCCTTACAGGGTTGGGCCGGGAGCTGTTTTTT. Translated, it gives CASSLTGLGRELFF.

The chain combines TRBV27 with TRBJ2-3; maybe TRBD2 (6 bases). CDR1 is MNHEY, CDR2 SMNVEV, per germline (reference sequence). The CDR3 contains 15 residues. Trimming removed 5 bases at V and 5 bases at J, with 17 bases between. Here the CDR3 DNA reads TGTGCCAGCAGTCCGCGGGGCAGTAATTTAGATACGCAGTATTTT. Residues: CASSPRGSNLDTQYF.

The V and J genes are TRBV7-8 and TRBJ2-5; TRBD2 matches at 10 bases. The CDR3 sequence is 15 residues long. The J segment lost 5 bases and the V segment lost 4 bases, leaving 7 bases of the junction unmatched. Germline V gene data show CDR1 as SGHVS and CDR2 as FQNEAQ. The CDR3, as DNA: TGTGCCAGCAGCTCCCCGCTAGCGGGGGTGGAGACCCAGTACTTC. Translating gives CASSSPLAGVETQYF.

The DNA of the CDR3 is TGTGCCAGCAGCCAAGATCCGCAGGGAAACATTCAGTACTTC. Amino acids: CASSQDPQGNIQYF. This chain uses TRBV4-2 with TRBJ2-4; TRBD1 is a possible D gene (5 bases). Trimming removed 0 bases from V and 6 bases from J, with 9 bases in between. Germline CDR1 and CDR2: LGHNA and YNFKEQ. This CDR3 contains 14 residues.

V is TRBV30 and J is TRBJ2-3, with unresolved D. Germline CDR1 reads GTSNPN; CDR2 reads SVGIG (reference sequence). V was cut by 0 bases and J by 3 bases, with 10 bases left in between. The CDR3 is 14 amino acids. The CDR3 loop is CAWSVDGVTDTQYF. In DNA, the CDR3 is TGTGCCTGGAGTGTAGATGGGGTGACAGATACGCAGTATTTT.

This clone was detected only once. J is TRBJ1-5 and V is TRBV27; D unclear. The CDR3 runs 13 residues. The V end lost 3 bases, the J end lost 0 bases, and 3 bases lay between the germline ends. The V gene's germline CDR1 is MNHEY and CDR2 SMNVEV (reference sequence). The CDR3 is CASSFNSNQPQHF. CDR3 sequence (DNA): TGTGCCAGCAGTTTCAATAGCAATCAGCCCCAGCATTTT.

In this sample, this clone turned up once. V and J are TRBV5-6 and TRBJ2-3; 10 bases line up with TRBD1. Germline V CDR1 and CDR2: SGHDT, YYEEEE. V lost 3 bases, J lost 3 bases, and 4 bases stayed unmatched. The CDR3 length is 15 residues. The chain's CDR3 is CASSWGTGVTDTQYF. CDR3 coding DNA: TGTGCCAGCAGCTGGGGGACAGGGGTAACAGATACGCAGTATTTT. Together with reference TRBV5-6 and TRBJ2-3, the CDR3 gives the full variable domain: DAGVTQSPTHLIKTRGQQVTLRCSPKSGHDTVSWYQQALGQGPQFIFQYYEEEERQRGNFPDRFSGHQFPNYSSELNVNALLLGDSALYLCASSWGTGVTDTQYFGPGTRLTVL.

The gene calls are TRBV6-2 or TRBV6-3 and TRBJ2-1, with 10 bases lining up with TRBD2. With 2 bases clipped from V and 5 bases from J, the junction kept 6 bases outside the gene matches. Germline lookup yields CDR1 MNHEY and CDR2 SVGEGT. The CDR3 is made up of 16 amino acids. CDR3 sequence reads: CASSYAGLAKDNEQFF. CDR3 nucleotides: TGTGCCAGCAGTTACGCGGGACTAGCGAAAGACAATGAGCAGTTCTTC.